This passage covers 22 T cell receptor beta chains from one sample sequenced in a study of STAT3 mutations in large granular lymphocyte leukemia. Findings of the study overall: In T-cell large granular lymphocyte leukemia, about half of patients showed multiple immunodominant subclonotypes.

No antigens are known for them. Generated by immunoSEQ multiplex PCR, the TCRdb table keeps only in-frame clones and is missing some. The sample yields nearly 25,000 clones, 94% seen once. The sequenced sample consisted of peripheral blood mononuclear cells. Receptors originate from a man between 40 and 49 years old with T-cell large granular lymphocyte leukemia. Some clones in this sample may be carry-over from other donors' samples.

The rearrangement uses TRBV9 and TRBJ2-1; D may be TRBD2 (5 bases). V was cut by 0 bases and J by 9 bases, with 10 bases left in between. The CDR3 is 13 amino acids. The germline V gene encodes CDR1 SGDLS and CDR2 YYNGEE. CDR3 DNA: TGTGCCAGCAGCGTAGGACCAGAGGGTGAGCAGTTCTTC. It codes for CASSVGPEGEQFF.

The J gene is TRBJ2-3, the V gene TRBV5-6; D might be TRBD1 (6 bases). There are 15 residues in the CDR3. V lost 4 bases, J lost 2 bases, and 14 bases lay in between. The germline V gene has CDR1 SGHDT and CDR2 YYEEEE. DNA of the CDR3: TGTGCCAGCAGCCCAAGGGACACACTCACAGATACGCAGTATTTT. It specifies CASSPRDTLTDTQYF.

This chain joins TRBV18 and TRBJ2-1; 8 bases map to TRBD1. This CDR3 contains 14 residues. V shed 5 bases, J shed 5 bases, and the junction held 5 bases outside the gene matches. Germline loops: CDR1 KGHSH, CDR2 LQKENI. This chain's CDR3 is CASSTSTGDNEQFF. CDR3 DNA: TGTGCCAGCTCAACATCGACAGGGGACAATGAGCAGTTCTTC.

The chain uses TRBV7-9 and TRBJ2-3; D is unclear. V was cut by 3 bases and J by 2 bases, with 6 bases left in between. Germline assignment: CDR1 SEHNR and CDR2 FQNEAQ (reference sequence). This CDR3 has 13 amino acids. The CDR3 nucleotides read TGTGCCAGCAGCTTTTACCCCACAGATACGCAGTATTTT. As protein: CASSFYPTDTQYF.

The chain has TRBV5-1 and TRBJ2-1, with 10 bases fitting TRBD2. The CDR3 has 15 amino acids. The V and J ends lost 0 bases and 10 bases, in that order; junction bases with no gene match: 7. Germline V lookup: CDR1 SGHRS, CDR2 YFSETQ. CDR3 bases: TGCGCCAGCAGCTTGGGTCTAGCGGGGGCCCTCGAGCAGTTCTTC. Its protein product is CASSLGLAGALEQFF.

The rearrangement uses TRBV30 and TRBJ2-5; 7 bases fit TRBD1. The CDR3 consists of 12 residues. Germline-derived CDR1 and CDR2 are GTSNPN and SVGIG (reference sequence). V was pared by 7 bases and J by 4 bases, with 6 bases of the junction left unmatched. CDR3 sequence reads: CALRQGLETQYF. The CDR3, as DNA: TGTGCCTTGCGACAGGGATTAGAGACCCAGTACTTC.

The chain couples TRBV7-2 to TRBJ1-4; D unresolved. The germline V gene encodes CDR1 SGHTA and CDR2 FQGNSA. The length of the CDR3 is 14 residues. Trimming took 1 base from V and 8 from J, leaving 11 bases between them. The CDR3 protein is CASSLGQAPEKLFF. The DNA of the CDR3 is TGTGCCAGCAGCTTAGGACAAGCACCCGAAAAACTGTTTTTT. Filled out from reference TRBV7-2 and TRBJ1-4, the complete variable domain reads GAGVSQSPSNKVTEKGKDVELRCDPISGHTALYWYRQSLGQGLEFLIYFQGNSAPDKSGLPSDRFSAERTGGSVSTLTIQRTQQEDSAVYLCASSLGQAPEKLFFGSGTQLSVL.

The chain employs TRBV5-1 and TRBJ2-2; 11 nucleotides match TRBD2. Per the germline V gene, CDR1 is SGHRS and CDR2 is YFSETQ. The CDR3 loop spans 16 amino acids. V was clipped by 4 bases and J by 3 bases; unmatched bases: 5. DNA for the CDR3: TGCGCCAGCAGCACAGGGACTAGCGGAGACACCGGGGAGCTGTTTTTT. Amino acids: CASSTGTSGDTGELFF.

The chain has TRBV18 and TRBJ1-2; a weak D match, TRBD1 (5 bases). In germline, CDR1 is KGHSH, CDR2 LQKENI. Trimming took 6 bases from V and 6 from J, leaving 14 bases between them. This CDR3 contains 13 residues. The CDR3 nucleotides read TGTGCCAGCTCCCAGGGTCCGTCGGATGGCTACACCTTC. This translates into CASSQGPSDGYTF.

This sequence joins TRBV5-1 and TRBJ2-1; 7 bases fit TRBD2. After removal of 7 bases from V and 4 bases from J, the junction contained 17 bases not matched to a gene. This CDR3 spans 17 amino acids. Germline values: CDR1 SGHRS, CDR2 YFSETQ. The CDR3 region is CASRPSSTSRTYNEQFF. CDR3 DNA sequence: TGCGCCAGCCGCCCCTCTTCGACTAGCCGAACTTACAATGAGCAGTTCTTC.

This clone has only one observation. The chain carries TRBV7-2 and TRBJ2-2; the D gene is possibly TRBD1 (6 bases). The CDR3 has 15 amino acids. Germline V gene sequence: CDR1 SGHTA, CDR2 FQGNSA. The ends were cut back, 1 base at V and 3 bases at J, with 9 bases in the middle. CDR3 protein: CASSLGTGYTGELFF. As DNA, the CDR3 is TGTGCCAGCAGCTTAGGTACAGGGTACACCGGGGAGCTGTTTTTT.

V and J are TRBV28 and TRBJ1-2; 10 bases fit TRBD1. Per germline, CDR1 MDHEN and CDR2 SYDVKM. Trimming at V came to 7 bases and at J to 0 bases, leaving 8 bases not matched to a gene. The CDR3 contains 16 residues. CDR3 DNA sequence: TGTGCCAGCATTGGTCCAGGGACAGGGGCTAACTATGGCTACACCTTC. It codes for CASIGPGTGANYGYTF.

J is TRBJ1-5 and V is TRBV9; possibly TRBD1 for D (6 bases). Germline V CDR1 and CDR2: SGDLS, YYNGEE. V was trimmed by 3 bases and J by 7 bases, leaving 17 bases between them. The CDR3 spans 15 residues. CDR3 nucleotides: TGTGCCAGCAGCGCAACAGGGAGGGAAGGCCAGCCCCAGCATTTT. It is translated as CASSATGREGQPQHF.

This chain uses TRBV29-1 with TRBJ1-2; TRBD1 might be the D (5 bases). Trimming shortened V by 3 bases and J by 7 bases, and 18 bases separated the two germline ends. CDR3 size: 14 residues. Germline V gene data show CDR1 as SQVTM and CDR2 as ANQGSEA. Here the CDR3 reads CSVESSAGRGGYTF. CDR3 nucleotides: TGCAGCGTTGAGAGTTCGGCAGGGAGGGGTGGCTACACCTTC.

The rearrangement joins TRBV18 to TRBJ1-1; D gene ambiguous. V lost 4 bases to trimming and J lost 4 bases, with 7 bases between them. The CDR3 is made up of 12 amino acids. Germline CDR1 reads KGHSH; CDR2 reads LQKENI. The CDR3 DNA follows: TGTGCCAGCTCACTCGAAGTCACTGAAGCTTTCTTT. This codes for CASSLEVTEAFF.

The gene calls are TRBV28 and TRBJ1-2; TRBD1 matches at 11 bases. The J segment lost 4 bases and the V segment lost 6 bases, leaving 4 bases of the junction unmatched. This CDR3 is built from 14 residues. From germline, CDR1 is MDHEN and CDR2 SYDVKM. The DNA for the CDR3 is TGTGCCAGCAGCGGGACAGGGGGGACCTATGGCTACACCTTC. It yields the protein CASSGTGGTYGYTF.

The chain joins TRBV28 to TRBJ1-2; D gene unclear. The V gene lost 2 bases and the J gene lost 7 bases, with 11 bases spanning the gap. CDR3 length equals 13 residues. Germline CDR1 is MDHEN and CDR2 is SYDVKM. The CDR3 reads CASSLGGVAGYTF. The CDR3 nucleotides read TGTGCCAGCAGTTTAGGCGGGGTCGCTGGCTACACCTTC.

The rearrangement links TRBV7-3 to TRBJ2-5; the D gene is possibly TRBD1 (7 bases). Trimming shortened V by 4 bases and J by 1 base, and 13 bases separated the two germline ends. From germline, CDR1 is SGHTA and CDR2 FQGTGA. The CDR3 length is 15 residues. The CDR3 sequence is CASSSGGRPQETQYF. In DNA form, the CDR3 reads TGTGCCAGCAGCTCAGGGGGGCGCCCCCAAGAGACCCAGTACTTC. Together with reference TRBV7-3 and TRBJ2-5, the CDR3 gives the full variable domain: GAGVSQTPSNKVTEKGKYVELRCDPISGHTALYWYRQSLGQGPEFLIYFQGTGAADDSGLPNDRFFAVRPEGSVSTLKIQRTERGDSAVYLCASSSGGRPQETQYFGPGTRLLVL.

The rearrangement links TRBV6-6 to TRBJ1-5; TRBD1 matches at 7 bases. This CDR3 has 15 amino acids. The trim removed 2 bases at V and 3 bases at J, leaving 4 bases unmatched. Per germline, CDR1 MNHNY and CDR2 SVGAGI (reference sequence). The CDR3 coding sequence is TGTGCCAGCAGTTACGCGACAGGGAACAATCAGCCCCAGCATTTT. Its translation is CASSYATGNNQPQHF.

The chain joins TRBV21-1 to TRBJ2-7; TRBD1, the D gene given by the table, was not confirmed from the DNA. TRBV21-1 corresponds to a pseudogene. This CDR3 contains 14 residues. In nucleotides, the CDR3 is TGTGCCAGCAGCAACCCGGGACAGGGATACGAGCAGTACTTC. This sequence encodes CASSNPGQGYEQYF.

The chain carries TRBV20-1 and TRBJ1-6; TRBD1 might be the D (5 bases). The germline V and J ends were trimmed by 5 bases and 7 bases, with 6 bases remaining between them. The CDR3 covers 11 residues. CDR1 and CDR2 (germline): DFQATT, SNEGSKA (reference sequence). The CDR3 DNA follows: TGCAGTGCTCGGGACAATTCACCCCTCCACTTT. Protein: CSARDNSPLHF.

The chain uses TRBV15 and TRBJ1-1, with 9 nucleotides matching TRBD1. V dropped 0 bases and J dropped 4; count of bases not matched to a gene: 3. This CDR3 comprises 15 residues. Germline CDR1 reads LNHNV; CDR2 reads YYDKDF (reference sequence). The DNA for the CDR3 is TGTGCCACCAGCAGAGATAAGGACAGGGGCACTGAAGCTTTCTTT. Amino acid sequence: CATSRDKDRGTEAFF.